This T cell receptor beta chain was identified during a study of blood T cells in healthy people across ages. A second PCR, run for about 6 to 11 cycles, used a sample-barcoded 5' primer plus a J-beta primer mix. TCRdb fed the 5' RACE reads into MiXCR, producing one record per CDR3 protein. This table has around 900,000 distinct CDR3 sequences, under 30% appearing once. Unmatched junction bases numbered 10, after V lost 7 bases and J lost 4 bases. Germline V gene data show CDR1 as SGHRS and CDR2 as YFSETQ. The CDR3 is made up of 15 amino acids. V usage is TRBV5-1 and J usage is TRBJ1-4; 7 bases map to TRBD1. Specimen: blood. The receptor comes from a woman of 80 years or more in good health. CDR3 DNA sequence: TGCGCCAGCGGGGCACGGGGGACAGATAATGAAAAACTGTTTTTT. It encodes CASGARGTDNEKLFF.